A selection of T cell receptor beta chains follows, all from one sample in a study of vaccination effects on CD4 cells after COVID-19. Sequencing was performed with immunoSEQ multiplex PCR; in TCRdb, only in-frame clones are kept and a portion is missing. The data contain more than 45,000 clones, 60% to 85% of them singletons. No antigens are known for them. The specimen comprised CD4+ T cells from PBMCs cultured without peptide, sampled before COVID-19 vaccination. The receptors here all came from a human donor who had a prior SARS-CoV-2 infection. The CDR3 runs from the conserved cysteine through the conserved F or W.

V gene: TRBV13
J gene: TRBJ1-2
CDR3 protein: CASSLSRWMGRYTF

V gene: TRBV30
J gene: TRBJ2-7
CDR3 protein: CAWSVFVVVGGVHEQYF

V gene: TRBV5-6
J gene: TRBJ2-5
CDR3 protein: CASSFPTGSETQYF

V gene: TRBV7-3
J gene: TRBJ2-1
CDR3 protein: CASSPLPGLAGAGLANEQFF

V gene: TRBV7-9
J gene: TRBJ1-2
CDR3 protein: CASSFDSTYNYGYTF

V gene: TRBV9
J gene: TRBJ1-6
CDR3 protein: CASSGGQAYNSPLHF

V gene: TRBV5-1
J gene: TRBJ2-1
CDR3 protein: CASSWLGVGESEQFF

V gene: TRBV6-2/TRBV6-3
J gene: TRBJ2-7
CDR3 protein: CASSYGIRDRAFYEQYF

V gene: TRBV5-1
J gene: TRBJ2-5
CDR3 protein: CASSSAAGGNGETQYF

V gene: TRBV10-3
J gene: TRBJ2-7
CDR3 protein: CAIRSGQGYEQYF

V gene: TRBV5-1
J gene: TRBJ1-1
CDR3 protein: CASSLVGTGDTEAFF

V gene: TRBV12-3/TRBV12-4
J gene: TRBJ1-2
CDR3 protein: CASSFISNYGYTF

V gene: TRBV5-1
J gene: TRBJ2-7
CDR3 protein: CASSPPGSYEQYF

V gene: TRBV24-1
J gene: TRBJ2-1
CDR3 protein: CATSDSGLGNNEQFF

V gene: TRBV5-6
J gene: TRBJ2-1
CDR3 protein: CASSFGLAGVKSYNEQFF

V gene: TRBV12-3/TRBV12-4
J gene: TRBJ2-1
CDR3 protein: CASSPTNYNEQFF

V gene: TRBV5-1
J gene: TRBJ2-2
CDR3 protein: CASSSIANTGELFF

V gene: TRBV6-2/TRBV6-3
J gene: TRBJ2-5
CDR3 protein: CASSYGTSVHQETQYF

V gene: TRBV9
J gene: TRBJ1-6
CDR3 protein: CASSVGNREINSPLHF

V gene: TRBV30
J gene: TRBJ1-2
CDR3 protein: CAWSRGGQGAGGYTF

V gene: TRBV9
J gene: TRBJ2-3
CDR3 protein: CASSTPNGRGTSGGTDTQYF

V gene: TRBV2
J gene: TRBJ2-7
CDR3 protein: CASRGQGTYEQYF

V gene: TRBV7-7
J gene: TRBJ2-2
CDR3 protein: CASSLRVRLTGTTGELFF

V gene: TRBV7-8
J gene: TRBJ2-7
CDR3 protein: CASSLVLPGSYEQYF

V gene: TRBV5-1
J gene: TRBJ2-5
CDR3 protein: CASSLVGFQETQYF

V gene: TRBV6-5
J gene: TRBJ1-2
CDR3 protein: CASGTPGGNYGYTF

V gene: TRBV2
J gene: TRBJ1-4
CDR3 protein: CASSPTPTGEKLFF

V gene: TRBV5-1
J gene: TRBJ2-3
CDR3 protein: CASSSVSTDTQYF

V gene: TRBV18
J gene: TRBJ1-5
CDR3 protein: CASSKGGAGQPQHF

V gene: TRBV18
J gene: TRBJ1-1
CDR3 protein: CASSPLPGMNTEAFF

V gene: TRBV2
J gene: TRBJ2-1
CDR3 protein: CASTPGTSNEQFF

V gene: TRBV5-1
J gene: TRBJ1-6
CDR3 protein: CASSYGTAESSYNSPLHF

V gene: TRBV6-6
J gene: TRBJ2-7
CDR3 protein: CASSFDSLYEQYF

V gene: TRBV3-1/TRBV3-2
J gene: TRBJ1-1
CDR3 protein: CASSLRDWNTEAFF

V gene: TRBV2
J gene: TRBJ2-5
CDR3 protein: CASRRDQETQYF

V gene: TRBV6-1
J gene: TRBJ2-7
CDR3 protein: CASSEQQGWFSYEQYF

V gene: TRBV7-3
J gene: TRBJ1-5
CDR3 protein: CASSLVCQQRLNQPQHF

V gene: TRBV5-1
J gene: TRBJ2-3
CDR3 protein: CASSEPPHRGDTQYF

V gene: TRBV7-2
J gene: TRBJ2-1
CDR3 protein: CASSFSGASGNEQFF

V gene: TRBV18
J gene: TRBJ1-1
CDR3 protein: CASSPWGQTEAFF

V gene: TRBV19
J gene: TRBJ1-3
CDR3 protein: CASSIWADRSGNTIYF

V gene: TRBV5-1
J gene: TRBJ2-5
CDR3 protein: CASSLAGTRITGTQYF

V gene: TRBV4-3
J gene: TRBJ1-2
CDR3 protein: CASSRQGSGNYGYTF

V gene: TRBV6-2/TRBV6-3
J gene: TRBJ2-7
CDR3 protein: CASSYDDFRILEQYF

V gene: TRBV6-2/TRBV6-3
J gene: TRBJ2-2
CDR3 protein: CASSFPRPGANTGELFF